This T cell receptor beta chain comes out of a study of cytomegalovirus exposure and HLA in healthy donors. V was clipped by 3 bases and J by 3 bases, with 16 bases between them. Germline lookup yields CDR1 SGHNT and CDR2 YYREEE (reference sequence). The CDR3 has 15 amino acids. Study conclusions and caveats: There were a few CMV-associated chains whose specificity for CMV antigens was confirmed in vitro. The study assumed roughly uniform donor sequencing depth for presence/absence analyses. At a 0.05 false discovery rate, a later analysis found 18,000 or so TCR beta sequences to be associated with HLA alleles.

A few counts support this clone. Its matching antigen is unknown. The PCR made use of 60 Vbeta and 13 Jbeta primers. Assay: immunoSEQ multiplex PCR; the TCRdb copy retains only in-frame clones and omits some. This sample yields under 200,000 clones, of which 80% to 90% are seen a single time; approximately 8.5% belongs to the top ten. This receptor was taken from a man between 18 and 29 years old in good health and CMV-seropositive. This chain links TRBV5-4 with TRBJ2-7, with a possible D match to TRBD2 (7 bases). The sample comprised PBMCs. CDR3 coding DNA: TGTGCCAGCAGCTGGGGGGCACCGGGGGGCTACGAGCAGTACTTC. Its protein product is CASSWGAPGGYEQYF. Using reference TRBV5-4 and TRBJ2-7 for the parts outside the CDR3, the full variable domain is ETGVTQSPTHLIKTRGQQVTLRCSSQSGHNTVSWYQQALGQGPQFIFQYYREEENGRGNFPPRFSGLQFPNYSSELNVNALELDDSALYLCASSWGAPGGYEQYFGPGTRLTVT.